This TCR beta chain is drawn from a study of T cell responses to AZD1222 COVID-19 vaccine. At the level of the study: Analysis merged second doses at about 4 or about 12 weeks. Broader study findings: The study sampled repertoires only after the peak T cell response. Across the whole spike, CD4 TCRs peaked at regions 160-218 and 743-854. Within unmutated variant regions lay the reported targets of nearly half of spike-specific TCRs.

Sequencing used immunoSEQ multiplex PCR; TCRdb keeps in-frame clones, though not all of them. The data hold 130,000 or so clones, with roughly 90% observed a single time. For this clone: Its antigen is not identified.

This sequence was found in an adult in good health. Sequencing used peripheral blood, obtained on day 0 of AZD1222 vaccination.

In nucleotides, the CDR3 is TGCGCCAGCAGGGAAGACACCGGGGAGCTGTTTTTT. Translated: CASREDTGELFF. The rearrangement uses TRBV5-1 and TRBJ2-2; D is uncertain. The CDR3 extends over 12 amino acids. Trimming left V 5 bases short and J 3 bases short, with 5 bases between. Germline assignment: CDR1 SGHRS and CDR2 YFSETQ. Full variable domain (missing parts from reference TRBV5-1 and TRBJ2-2): KAGVTQTPRYLIKTRGQQVTLSCSPISGHRSVSWYQQTPGQGLQFLFEYFSETQRNKGNFPGRFSGRQFSNSRSEMNVSTLELGDSALYLCASREDTGELFFGEGSRLTVL.